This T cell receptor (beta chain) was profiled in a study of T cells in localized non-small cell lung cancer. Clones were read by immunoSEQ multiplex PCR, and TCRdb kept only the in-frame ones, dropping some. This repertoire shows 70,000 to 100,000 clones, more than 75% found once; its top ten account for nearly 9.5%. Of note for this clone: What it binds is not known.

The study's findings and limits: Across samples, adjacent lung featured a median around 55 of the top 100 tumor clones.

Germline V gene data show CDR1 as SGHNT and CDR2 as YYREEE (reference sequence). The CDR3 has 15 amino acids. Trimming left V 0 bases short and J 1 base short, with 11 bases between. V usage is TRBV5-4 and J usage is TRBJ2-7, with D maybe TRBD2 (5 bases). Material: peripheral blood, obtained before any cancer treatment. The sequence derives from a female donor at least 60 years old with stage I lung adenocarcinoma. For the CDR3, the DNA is TGTGCCAGCAGCTTGGAACGGGGAGCGTCCTACGAGCAGTACTTC. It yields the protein CASSLERGASYEQYF.